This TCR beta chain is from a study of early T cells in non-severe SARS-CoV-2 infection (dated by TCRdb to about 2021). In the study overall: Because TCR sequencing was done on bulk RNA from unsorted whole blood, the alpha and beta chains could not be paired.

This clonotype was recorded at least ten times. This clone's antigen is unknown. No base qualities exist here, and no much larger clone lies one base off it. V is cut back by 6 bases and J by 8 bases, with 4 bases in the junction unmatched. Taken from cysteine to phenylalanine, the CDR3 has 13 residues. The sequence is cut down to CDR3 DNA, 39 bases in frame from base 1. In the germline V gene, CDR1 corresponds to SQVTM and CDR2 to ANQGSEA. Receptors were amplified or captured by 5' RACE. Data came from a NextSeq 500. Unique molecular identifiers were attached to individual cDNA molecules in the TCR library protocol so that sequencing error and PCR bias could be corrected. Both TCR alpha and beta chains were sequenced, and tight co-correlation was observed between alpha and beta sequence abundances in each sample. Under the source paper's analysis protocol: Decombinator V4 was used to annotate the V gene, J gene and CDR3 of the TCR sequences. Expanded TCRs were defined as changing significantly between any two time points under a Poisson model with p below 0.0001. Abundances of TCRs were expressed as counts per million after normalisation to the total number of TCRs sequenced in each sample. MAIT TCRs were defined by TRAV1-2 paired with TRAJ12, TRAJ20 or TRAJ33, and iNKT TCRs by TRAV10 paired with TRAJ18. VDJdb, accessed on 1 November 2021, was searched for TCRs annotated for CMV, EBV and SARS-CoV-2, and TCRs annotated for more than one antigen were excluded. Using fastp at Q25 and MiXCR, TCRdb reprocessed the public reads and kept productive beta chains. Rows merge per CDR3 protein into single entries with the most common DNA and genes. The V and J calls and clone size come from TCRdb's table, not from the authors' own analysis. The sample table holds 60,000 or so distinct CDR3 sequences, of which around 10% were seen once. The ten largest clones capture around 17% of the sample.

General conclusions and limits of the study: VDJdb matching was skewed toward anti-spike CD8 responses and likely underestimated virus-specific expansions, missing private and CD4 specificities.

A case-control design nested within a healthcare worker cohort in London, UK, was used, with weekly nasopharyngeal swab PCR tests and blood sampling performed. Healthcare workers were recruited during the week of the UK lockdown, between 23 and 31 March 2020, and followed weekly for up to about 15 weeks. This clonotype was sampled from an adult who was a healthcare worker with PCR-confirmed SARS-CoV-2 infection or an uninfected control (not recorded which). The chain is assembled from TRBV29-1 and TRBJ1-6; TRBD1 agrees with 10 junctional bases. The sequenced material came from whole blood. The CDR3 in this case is CSVRQGADSPLHF. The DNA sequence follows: TGCAGCGTCAGACAGGGGGCTGATTCACCCCTCCACTTT.